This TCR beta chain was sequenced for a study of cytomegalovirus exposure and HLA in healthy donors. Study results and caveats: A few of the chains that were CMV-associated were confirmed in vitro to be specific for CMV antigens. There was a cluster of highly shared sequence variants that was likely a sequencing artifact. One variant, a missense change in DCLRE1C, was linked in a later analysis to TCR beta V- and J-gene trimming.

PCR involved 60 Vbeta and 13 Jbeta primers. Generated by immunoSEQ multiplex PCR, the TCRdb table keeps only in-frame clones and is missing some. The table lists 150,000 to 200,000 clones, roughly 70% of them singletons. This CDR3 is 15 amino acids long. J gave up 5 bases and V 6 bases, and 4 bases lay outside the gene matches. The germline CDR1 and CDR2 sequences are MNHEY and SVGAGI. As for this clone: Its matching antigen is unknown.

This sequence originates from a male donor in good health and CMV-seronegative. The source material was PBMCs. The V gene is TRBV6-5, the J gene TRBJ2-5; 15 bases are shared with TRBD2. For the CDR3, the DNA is TGTGCCAGCAGCCTCGGGACTAGCGGGGGGGAGACCCAGTACTTC. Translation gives CASSLGTSGGETQYF.